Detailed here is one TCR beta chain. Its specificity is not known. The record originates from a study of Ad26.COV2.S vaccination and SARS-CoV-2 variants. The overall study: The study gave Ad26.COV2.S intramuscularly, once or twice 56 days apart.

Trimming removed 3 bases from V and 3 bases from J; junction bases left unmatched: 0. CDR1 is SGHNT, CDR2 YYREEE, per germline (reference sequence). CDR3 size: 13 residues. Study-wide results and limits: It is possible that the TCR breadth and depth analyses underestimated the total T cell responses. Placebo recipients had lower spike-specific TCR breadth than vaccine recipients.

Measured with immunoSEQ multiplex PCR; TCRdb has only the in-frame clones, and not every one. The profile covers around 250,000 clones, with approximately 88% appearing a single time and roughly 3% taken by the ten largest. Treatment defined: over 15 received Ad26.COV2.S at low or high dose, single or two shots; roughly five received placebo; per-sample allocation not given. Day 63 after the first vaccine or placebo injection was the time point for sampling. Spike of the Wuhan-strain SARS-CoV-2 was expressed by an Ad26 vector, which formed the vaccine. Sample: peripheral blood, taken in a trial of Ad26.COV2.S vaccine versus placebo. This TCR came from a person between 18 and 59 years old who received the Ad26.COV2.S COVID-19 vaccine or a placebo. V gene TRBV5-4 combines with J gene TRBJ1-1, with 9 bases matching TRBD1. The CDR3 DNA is TGTGCCAGCAGCTGGACAGGGGACACTGAAGCTTTCTTT. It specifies CASSWTGDTEAFF.